One and the same sample provided the 16 T cell receptor beta chains below, sequenced in a study of CD8 T cells in Susac syndrome. RNA, at 0.5 to 1 ug, was reverse transcribed with random hexamers. MiXCR, run by TCRdb on the immunoSEQ multiplex PCR reads, gives a single entry per CDR3 protein. The profile shows 200,000 or so distinct CDR3 sequences, around 95% of them singletons. The specimen sequenced was CD4+ T cells from PBMCs. All receptors come from a human donor with Susac syndrome.

V is TRBV27 and J is TRBJ1-2, with TRBD1 as a possible D gene (6 bases). The CDR3 is 15 amino acids. Germline V gene lookup returns CDR1 MNHEY and CDR2 SMNVEV (reference sequence). V lost 6 bases and J 8 bases, leaving 22 bases between the germline ends. The CDR3 region has the DNA TGTGCCAGCAGCTCAACGGCAGGGGTACTGTTAGGCTACACCTTC. It codes for CASSSTAGVLLGYTF.

This clonotype came up once. The gene calls are TRBV28 and TRBJ1-4, with 11 bases matching TRBD1. CDR3 size: 17 residues. CDR1 is MDHEN and CDR2 is SYDVKM in the germline V gene. Trimming took 6 bases from V and 0 from J; bases not matched to a gene: 6. The CDR3 region has the DNA TGTGCCAGCAGCCCAGGGACAGGGGGGGCAACTAATGAAAAACTGTTTTTT. As protein: CASSPGTGGATNEKLFF.

This chain uses TRBV5-4 with TRBJ2-7; D is uncertain. V dropped 0 bases and J dropped 5 bases, with 6 bases sitting between them. This CDR3 is built from 12 residues. Germline V gives CDR1 SGHNT, CDR2 YYREEE (reference sequence). The CDR3 region has the DNA TGTGCCAGCAGCTTGGTGAGGAACGAGCAGTACTTC. Translated, it gives CASSLVRNEQYF.

CDR3 sequence: CASSFRTVGSSGELFF. The CDR3 DNA follows: TGCGCCAGCAGCTTCCGGACAGTGGGGAGTAGCGGGGAGCTGTTTTTT. The rearrangement uses TRBV5-1 and TRBJ2-2; possible D gene TRBD1, 6 bases. V dropped 2 bases and J dropped 7 bases, with 18 bases sitting between them. CDR3 size: 16 residues. Germline values: CDR1 SGHRS, CDR2 YFSETQ.

This clonotype was detected only once. V usage is TRBV7-8 and J usage is TRBJ2-1; 8 bases agree with TRBD2. Trimming removed 2 bases from V and 6 bases from J; junction bases left unmatched: 9. Per the germline V gene, CDR1 is SGHVS and CDR2 is FQNEAQ. This CDR3 comprises 16 residues. The CDR3 protein is CASSLLPGGAANEQFF. In DNA, the CDR3 is TGTGCCAGCAGCTTACTCCCGGGGGGGGCCGCCAATGAGCAGTTCTTC.

The V and J genes are TRBV4-3 and TRBJ2-3, with D possibly being TRBD2 (5 bases). This CDR3 comprises 15 residues. CDR1 and CDR2 from the germline V gene are LGHNA and YSLEER. The V end was cut by 2 bases, the J end by 2 bases, with 11 bases between. CDR3 sequence reads: CASSQWTLNTDTQYF. As DNA, the CDR3 is TGCGCCAGCAGCCAATGGACTCTTAACACAGATACGCAGTATTTT.

The chain links TRBV27 to TRBJ1-6, with D maybe TRBD1 (5 bases). V lost 0 bases to trimming and J lost 3 bases, with 12 bases between them. The CDR3 spans 17 residues. Germline values: CDR1 MNHEY, CDR2 SMNVEV (reference sequence). The CDR3 DNA sequence: TGTGCCAGCAGTTTATCGGGGGACGGATACTATAATTCACCCCTCCACTTT. It yields the protein CASSLSGDGYYNSPLHF.

V gene TRBV20-1 combines with J gene TRBJ2-1; 10 nucleotides align to TRBD2. The germline V gene has CDR1 DFQATT and CDR2 SNEGSKA (reference sequence). V trimming: 7 bases; J trimming: 6 bases; junction bases outside the gene matches: 6. The CDR3 runs 13 residues. The CDR3 reads CSVISGGANEQFF. The CDR3 DNA reads TGCAGTGTCATCAGCGGGGGGGCCAATGAGCAGTTCTTC.

The chain has TRBV4-1 and TRBJ2-7, with a tentative D call TRBD1 (5 bases). This CDR3 is 13 amino acids long. Germline V lookup: CDR1 MGHRA, CDR2 YSYEKL. V was clipped by 1 base and J by 9 bases, with 13 bases between them. In nucleotides, the CDR3 is TGCGCCAGCAGCCAAGCGTCTCTTCAGGGGCAGTACTTC. Protein: CASSQASLQGQYF.

CDR3 in DNA: TGCGCCAGCAGCTTGGAAGGCGGAGCGAACACCGGGGAGCTGTTTTTT. The encoded protein is CASSLEGGANTGELFF. The V gene is TRBV5-1, the J gene TRBJ2-2; no definite D call. The CDR3 runs 16 residues. V was clipped by 0 bases and J by 0 bases, with 9 bases between them. Germline V gene data show CDR1 as SGHRS and CDR2 as YFSETQ.

The V gene is TRBV25-1, the J gene TRBJ2-3; D gene ambiguous. The germline V gene has CDR1 MGHDK and CDR2 SYGVNS. V was cut by 2 bases and J by 6 bases, with 12 bases left in between. The CDR3 sequence is 14 residues long. CDR3 coding DNA: TGTGCCAGCAGTGAAGTTGAGGTTTGGGATACGCAGTATTTT. Its protein is CASSEVEVWDTQYF.

This clonotype was observed once. The rearrangement uses TRBV20-1 and TRBJ2-3, with a tentative D call TRBD2 (6 bases). Trimming shortened V by 5 bases and J by 1 base, and 16 bases separated the two germline ends. The length of the CDR3 is 15 residues. Germline V CDR1 and CDR2: DFQATT, SNEGSKA (reference sequence). CDR3 in DNA: TGCAGTGCTGAGACTGGCGGGGTCCGCACAGATACGCAGTATTTT. Residues: CSAETGGVRTDTQYF.

V usage is TRBV30 and J usage is TRBJ2-7; D ambiguous. V was clipped by 2 bases and J by 2 bases, with 4 bases between them. CDR3 length: 11 residues. Germline CDR1 reads GTSNPN; CDR2 reads SVGIG (reference sequence). CDR3 coding DNA: TGTGCCTGGAGTAAAGCCTACGAGCAGTACTTC. Protein: CAWSKAYEQYF.

The V call is TRBV19, the J call TRBJ1-5; TRBD1 is a possible D gene (5 bases). Looked up from germline, CDR1 is LNHDA and CDR2 is SQIVND (reference sequence). This CDR3 is 13 amino acids long. The ends were cut back, 4 bases at V and 5 bases at J, with 9 bases in the middle. The CDR3 DNA follows: TGTGCCAGTAGTACGGGGCGAGATCAGCCCCAGCATTTT. This sequence encodes CASSTGRDQPQHF.

V is TRBV2 and J is TRBJ2-3; D gene uncertain. Germline V gene data show CDR1 as SNHLY and CDR2 as FYNNEI. V lost 2 bases, J lost 3 bases, and 12 bases lay in between. The CDR3 totals 15 residues. Here the CDR3 reads CASSEISLGTDTQYF. DNA for the CDR3: TGTGCCAGCAGTGAAATAAGTTTGGGAACAGATACGCAGTATTTT.

The rearrangement uses TRBV4-1 and TRBJ2-7; D unresolved. CDR1 and CDR2 from the germline V gene are MGHRA and YSYEKL. The CDR3 length is 12 residues. The V end was cut by 6 bases, the J end by 6 bases, with 12 bases between. The CDR3 region is CASRGFDGEQYF. The CDR3 nucleotides are TGCGCCAGCAGGGGGTTTGATGGCGAGCAGTACTTC.